A single sample is the source of the 27 T cell receptor beta chains below, sequenced in a study of somatic mutations in cytotoxic T cells in rheumatoid arthritis. Libraries were prepared by immunoSEQ multiplex PCR; TCRdb keeps only in-frame clonotypes and omits some of them. This table has about 4,800 clones, approximately 80% appearing once. The sample in question was CD8+ T cells sorted from blood, obtained at a follow-up visit. These receptors originate from a man aged 40-49 years with rheumatoid arthritis.

This chain connects TRBV4-1 to TRBJ2-7, with TRBD2 identical over 16 bases. The V segment lost 4 bases and the J segment 3 bases; nucleotides outside the gene matches: 3. The CDR3 has 16 residues. Germline loops: CDR1 MGHRA, CDR2 YSYEKL. Here the CDR3 DNA reads TGCGCCAGCAGCCTGGGACTAGCGGGAGGGGGCTACGAGCAGTACTTC. Protein: CASSLGLAGGGYEQYF.

This clone occurred a few times. The gene calls are TRBV6-1 and TRBJ2-7; 11 bases line up with TRBD2. Germline CDR1 MNHNS, CDR2 SASEGT. This CDR3 comprises 15 residues. The V gene end was trimmed by 1 base and the J gene end by 1 base; junction bases not matched to a gene: 0. CDR3 DNA: TGTGCCAGCAGTGAAGGACTAGCGGGATCCTACGAGCAGTACTTC. It is translated as CASSEGLAGSYEQYF.

V and J are TRBV9 and TRBJ2-2; 8 bases line up with TRBD2. V dropped 0 bases and J dropped 7; count of bases not matched to a gene: 11. There are 17 residues in the CDR3. Germline V gives CDR1 SGDLS, CDR2 YYNGEE. Here the CDR3 DNA reads TGTGCCAGCAGCGTAGCTTCCCCGGGAGGGCCCCACGGGGAGCTGTTTTTT. This sequence encodes CASSVASPGGPHGELFF.

The chain employs TRBV27 and TRBJ2-2, with a tentative D call TRBD1 (5 bases). Germline V gene lookup returns CDR1 MNHEY and CDR2 SMNVEV (reference sequence). Trimming left V 5 bases short and J 0 bases short, with 10 bases between. This CDR3 is 15 amino acids long. CDR3 loop: CASSATVTNTGELFF. In nucleotides, the CDR3 is TGTGCCAGCAGTGCGACAGTCACGAACACCGGGGAGCTGTTTTTT.

The V gene is TRBV9, the J gene TRBJ2-1; D not resolved. Germline CDR1 and CDR2: SGDLS and YYNGEE. The ends were cut back, 0 bases at V and 3 bases at J, with 10 bases in the middle. The CDR3 runs 15 residues. The CDR3 here is CASSVVSLGYNEQFF. In nucleotides, the CDR3 is TGTGCCAGCAGCGTAGTTAGCCTGGGCTACAATGAGCAGTTCTTC.

This CDR3 is CASSQRDRAGTGELFF. The CDR3 region has the DNA TGCGCCAGCAGCCAAAGAGACAGGGCGGGCACCGGGGAGCTGTTTTTT. The chain employs TRBV4-1 and TRBJ2-2; 7 bases agree with TRBD1. The CDR3 runs 16 residues. Germline CDR1 is MGHRA and CDR2 is YSYEKL. The V and J ends lost 2 bases and 4 bases, in that order; junction bases with no gene match: 7.

The V and J genes are TRBV2 and TRBJ1-1; 7 bases are a match to TRBD1. CDR1 SNHLY and CDR2 FYNNEI come from the germline V gene. The CDR3 covers 14 residues. The J segment lost 2 bases and the V segment lost 5 bases, leaving 5 bases of the junction unmatched. The CDR3 DNA is TGTGCCAGCAGTAGACAGGGAACTAACACTGAAGCTTTCTTT. Translating gives CASSRQGTNTEAFF.

The rearrangement links TRBV28 to TRBJ1-5; no firm D call. CDR1 and CDR2 (germline): MDHEN, SYDVKM. The CDR3 is made up of 14 amino acids. Trimming removed 6 bases at V and 5 bases at J, with 14 bases between. CDR3 sequence (DNA): TGTGCCAGCAGAACCGGGTCTTACCATCAGCCCCAGCATTTT. The encoded protein is CASRTGSYHQPQHF.

The J gene is TRBJ1-1, the V gene TRBV21-1; the D call of TRBD1 is as the table states it, not checked on the DNA. TRBV21-1 is noted as a pseudogene. This CDR3 region has 13 residues. CDR3 in amino acids: CASSNRENTEAFF. For the CDR3, the DNA is TGTGCCAGCAGCAACAGGGAGAACACTGAAGCTTTCTTT.

V and J are TRBV7-8 and TRBJ2-7; D remains ambiguous. The CDR3 length is 13 residues. Trimming cost V 3 bases and J 7 bases, with 13 bases left between them. Per germline, CDR1 SGHVS and CDR2 FQNEAQ. CDR3 nucleotide sequence: TGTGCCAGCAGCTTGGCAGGCAGTAGGGAGCAGTACTTC. This translates into CASSLAGSREQYF.

The chain recombines TRBV11-2 with TRBJ2-7; TRBD2 aligns across 7 bases. CDR3 length: 14 amino acids. V trimming: 2 bases; J trimming: 6 bases; junction bases outside the gene matches: 7. Germline CDR1 reads SGHAT; CDR2 reads FQNNGV. DNA for the CDR3: TGTGCCAGCAGCTTAAGCGGGACCCGGCGCGAGCAGTACTTC. It codes for CASSLSGTRREQYF.

The V call is TRBV7-6, the J call TRBJ2-1, with D unresolved. Germline values: CDR1 SGHVS, CDR2 FNYEAQ. V lost 4 bases and J 4 bases, leaving 5 bases between the germline ends. This CDR3 contains 12 residues. Here the CDR3 reads CASSSRYNEQFF. The CDR3 DNA reads as TGTGCCAGCAGCTCCAGGTACAATGAGCAGTTCTTC.

By share of the sample, this clone is medium-sized. The rearrangement joins TRBV29-1 to TRBJ2-7, with D maybe TRBD2 (6 bases). V shed 6 bases and J shed 1 base, with 13 bases lying between them. The germline V gene encodes CDR1 SQVTM and CDR2 ANQGSEA. CDR3 size: 13 residues. This chain's CDR3 is CSVKAGRSYEQYF. Written as DNA, the CDR3 is TGCAGCGTAAAAGCGGGCAGATCCTACGAGCAGTACTTC.

This chain connects TRBV2 to TRBJ1-2; 7 nucleotides line up with TRBD1. V lost 7 bases and J lost 8; bases outside the gene matches: 10. Germline CDR1 is SNHLY and CDR2 is FYNNEI. The CDR3 spans 13 residues. CDR3 bases: TGTGCCAGCACGGGACAGCCAAAAGGGGGCTACACCTTC. Translated, it gives CASTGQPKGGYTF. The variable domain in full, completed from reference TRBV2 and TRBJ1-2, reads EPEVTQTPSHQVTQMGQEVILRCVPISNHLYFYWYRQILGQKVEFLVSFYNNEISEKSEIFDDQFSVERPDGSNFTLKIRSTKLEDSAMYFCASTGQPKGGYTFGSGTRLTVV.

This clone is medium-sized by share. The rearrangement uses TRBV27 and TRBJ2-1; 9 nucleotides line up with TRBD1. This CDR3 comprises 14 residues. Trimming cost V 6 bases and J 5 bases; bases outside gene matches: 5. Germline CDR1 is MNHEY and CDR2 is SMNVEV (reference sequence). As DNA, the CDR3 is TGTGCCAGCAGGACAGGGGGGGTAAACAATGAGCAGTTCTTC. This translates into CASRTGGVNNEQFF.

In this sample, this clone turned up a few times. The chain joins TRBV29-1 to TRBJ1-2, with D possibly being TRBD1 (5 bases). The CDR3 is 17 amino acids. Germline CDR1 and CDR2: SQVTM and ANQGSEA. V was shortened by 0 bases and J by 8 bases, with 25 bases between the two germline ends. The CDR3 spells CSVEDPQGFQIPGGYTF. CDR3 nucleotides: TGCAGCGTTGAAGATCCCCAGGGCTTTCAGATTCCGGGAGGCTACACCTTC. Drawing the rest from reference TRBV29-1 and TRBJ1-2, the complete variable domain is SAVISQKPSRDICQRGTSLTIQCQVDSQVTMMFWYRQQPGQSLTLIATANQGSEATYESGFVIDKFPISRPNLTFSTLTVSNMSPEDSSIYLCSVEDPQGFQIPGGYTFGSGTRLTVV.

The chain has TRBV7-9 and TRBJ2-5, with a weak D call TRBD1 (6 bases). V was shortened by 3 bases and J by 0 bases, with 8 bases between the two germline ends. Germline V gene data show CDR1 as SEHNR and CDR2 as FQNEAQ (reference sequence). CDR3 length: 14 residues. The CDR3 region has the DNA TGTGCCAGCAGCTTGCAGGGGAACCAAGAGACCCAGTACTTC. This codes for CASSLQGNQETQYF. Using reference TRBV7-9 and TRBJ2-5 for the parts outside the CDR3, the full variable domain is DTGVSQNPRHKITKRGQNVTFRCDPISEHNRLYWYRQTLGQGPEFLTYFQNEAQLEKSRLLSDRFSAERPKGSFSTLEIQRTEQGDSAMYLCASSLQGNQETQYFGPGTRLLVL.

This clone occurred once. The J gene is TRBJ2-5, the V gene TRBV9; D gene unclear. Looked up from germline, CDR1 is SGDLS and CDR2 is YYNGEE. CDR3 length equals 13 residues. V shed 2 bases and J shed 7 bases, with 12 bases lying between them. The CDR3 sequence: CASSVNSPGTQYF. CDR3 coding DNA: TGTGCCAGCAGCGTCAATTCGCCCGGGACCCAGTACTTC.

The rearrangement joins TRBV15 to TRBJ2-2; D may be TRBD1 (5 bases). CDR3 length: 16 residues. V lost 3 bases, J lost 0 bases, and 11 bases lay in between. Per the germline V gene, CDR1 is LNHNV and CDR2 is YYDKDF (reference sequence). CDR3 sequence: CATSSRDSPNTGELFF. DNA of the CDR3: TGTGCCACCAGCAGCCGAGACAGTCCGAACACCGGGGAGCTGTTTTTT.

The V gene is TRBV5-5, the J gene TRBJ1-5; 7 bases agree with TRBD1. Germline-derived CDR1 and CDR2 are SGHKS and YYEKEE (reference sequence). CDR3 length equals 16 residues. J was trimmed by 0 bases and V by 4 bases; bases with no gene match: 7. The CDR3 nucleotides read TGTGCCAGCAGCCCCCGGGACAGCTATAGCAATCAGCCCCAGCATTTT. Its translation: CASSPRDSYSNQPQHF. The variable domain in full, with the rest retrieved from reference TRBV5-5 and TRBJ1-5, is DAGVTQSPTHLIKTRGQQVTLRCSPISGHKSVSWYQQVLGQGPQFIFQYYEKEERGRGNFPDRFSARQFPNYSSELNVNALLLGDSALYLCASSPRDSYSNQPQHFGDGTRLSIL.

This clone appeared a few times. The rearrangement uses TRBV19 and TRBJ2-1; 10 nucleotides match TRBD2. This CDR3 has 15 amino acids. CDR1 LNHDA and CDR2 SQIVND come from the germline V gene (reference sequence). The V and J ends lost 5 bases and 3 bases, in that order; junction bases with no gene match: 4. The CDR3 loop is CASSQGLADYNEQFF. CDR3 coding DNA: TGTGCCAGTAGTCAAGGACTAGCGGACTACAATGAGCAGTTCTTC.

This chain connects TRBV15 to TRBJ2-7; TRBD2 agrees at 11 bases. Germline V gene data show CDR1 as LNHNV and CDR2 as YYDKDF (reference sequence). The junction had 2 bases not matched to a gene; V was cut back by 6 bases and J by 4 bases. The CDR3 loop spans 13 amino acids. The DNA of the CDR3 is TGTGCCACCAGGTCTAGCGGGAGGTACGAGCAGTACTTC. This gives the protein CATRSSGRYEQYF.

The V call is TRBV7-9, the J call TRBJ2-2; D is unresolved. This CDR3 is built from 10 residues. Trimming stripped 5 bases from V and 10 bases from J, with 5 bases between. The germline V gene has CDR1 SEHNR and CDR2 FQNEAQ (reference sequence). The CDR3 protein is CASSLAELFF. The DNA for the CDR3 is TGTGCCAGCAGCCTGGCGGAGCTGTTTTTT.

The chain couples TRBV27 to TRBJ2-3, with TRBD2 identical over 8 bases. This CDR3 spans 16 amino acids. Germline-derived CDR1 and CDR2 are MNHEY and SMNVEV (reference sequence). Trimming took 3 bases from V and 3 from J; bases not matched to a gene: 8. The CDR3 DNA sequence: TGTGCCAGCAGTTTGGGCTCTAGCGGGCAGACAGATACGCAGTATTTT. Translating it yields CASSLGSSGQTDTQYF.

This clone has more than one count but fewer than ten. The J gene is TRBJ2-7, the V gene TRBV28; unclear D gene. Germline assignment: CDR1 MDHEN and CDR2 SYDVKM. The CDR3 length is 15 residues. V was cut by 3 bases and J by 6 bases, with 18 bases left in between. The CDR3 DNA reads TGTGCCAGCAGTTTGGGCAGGAACCCGGTGGGCGAGCAGTACTTC. Translating gives CASSLGRNPVGEQYF.

This clone occurred once. V is TRBV6-4 and J is TRBJ2-2, with D maybe TRBD2 (6 bases). Germline loops: CDR1 MRHNA, CDR2 SNTAGT. The CDR3 is made up of 14 amino acids. Between the trimmed V and J ends, which lost 6 bases and 3 bases, there was a span of 11 bases. The chain's CDR3 is CASSGSLDTGELFF. The CDR3 coding sequence is TGTGCCAGCAGCGGGAGTCTTGACACCGGGGAGCTGTTTTTT.

The CDR3 protein is CASSLNVRRGGASYNEQFF. The CDR3 DNA is TGTGCCAGCAGCTTAAACGTCCGCCGGGGAGGTGCCTCCTACAATGAGCAGTTCTTC. The V and J genes are TRBV7-2 and TRBJ2-1; possibly TRBD2 for D (6 bases). Trimming pared 2 bases from V and 0 bases from J, leaving 20 bases between. CDR1 is SGHTA, CDR2 FQGNSA, per germline. The CDR3 totals 19 residues.